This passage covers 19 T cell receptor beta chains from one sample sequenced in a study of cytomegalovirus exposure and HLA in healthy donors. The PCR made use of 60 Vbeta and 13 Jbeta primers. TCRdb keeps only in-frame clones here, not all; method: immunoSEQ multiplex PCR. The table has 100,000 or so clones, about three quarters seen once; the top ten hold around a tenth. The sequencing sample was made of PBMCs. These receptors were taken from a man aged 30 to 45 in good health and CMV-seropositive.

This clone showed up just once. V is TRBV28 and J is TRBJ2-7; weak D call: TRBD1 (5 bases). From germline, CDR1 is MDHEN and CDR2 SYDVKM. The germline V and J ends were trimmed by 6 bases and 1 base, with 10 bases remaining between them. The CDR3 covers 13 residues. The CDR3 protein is CASRPGQSYEQYF. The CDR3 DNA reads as TGTGCCAGCAGGCCCGGACAATCCTACGAGCAGTACTTC.

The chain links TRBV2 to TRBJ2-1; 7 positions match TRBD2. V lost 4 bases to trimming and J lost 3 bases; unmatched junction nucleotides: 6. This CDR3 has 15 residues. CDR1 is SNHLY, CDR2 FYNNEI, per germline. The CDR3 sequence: CASSAGRTVYNEQFF. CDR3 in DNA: TGTGCCAGCAGTGCCGGGAGGACGGTCTACAATGAGCAGTTCTTC.

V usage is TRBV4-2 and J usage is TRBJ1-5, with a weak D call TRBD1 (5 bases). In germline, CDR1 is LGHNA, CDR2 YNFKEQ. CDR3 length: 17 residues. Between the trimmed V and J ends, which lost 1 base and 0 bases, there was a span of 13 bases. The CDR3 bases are TGTGCCAGCAGCCAAGCCACAGACAGCTATAGCAATCAGCCCCAGCATTTT. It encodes CASSQATDSYSNQPQHF.

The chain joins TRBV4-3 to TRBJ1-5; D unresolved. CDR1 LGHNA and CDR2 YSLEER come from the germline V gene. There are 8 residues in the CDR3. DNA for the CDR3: TGCCGGAGCCAGTCCCAGCATTTT. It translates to CRSQSQHF.

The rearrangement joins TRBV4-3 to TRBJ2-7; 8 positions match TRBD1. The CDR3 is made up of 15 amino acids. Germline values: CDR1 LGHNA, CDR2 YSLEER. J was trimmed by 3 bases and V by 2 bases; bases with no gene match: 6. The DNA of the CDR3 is TGCGCCAGCAGCCAATCTGGACAGGGAGGCTACGAGCAGTACTTC. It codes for CASSQSGQGGYEQYF.

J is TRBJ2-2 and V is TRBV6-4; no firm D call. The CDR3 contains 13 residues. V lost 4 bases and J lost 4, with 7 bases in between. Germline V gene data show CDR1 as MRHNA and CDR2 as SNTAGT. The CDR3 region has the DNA TGTGCCAGCAGTGTTAGGAGCACCGGGGAGCTGTTTTTT. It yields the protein CASSVRSTGELFF.

The CDR3 is CASSPTWGGGTEAFF. The CDR3 region has the DNA TGTGCCAGCAGCCCCACCTGGGGAGGAGGAACTGAAGCTTTCTTT. V usage is TRBV9 and J usage is TRBJ1-1; D not resolved. Trimming removed 4 bases at V and 5 bases at J, with 18 bases between. The CDR3 covers 15 residues. The germline gives CDR1 SGDLS, CDR2 YYNGEE.

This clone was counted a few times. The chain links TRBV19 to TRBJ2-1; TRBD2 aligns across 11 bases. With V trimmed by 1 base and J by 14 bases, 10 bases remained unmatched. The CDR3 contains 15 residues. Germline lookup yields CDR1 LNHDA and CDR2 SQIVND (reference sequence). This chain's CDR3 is CASSIVSGGAEDKFF. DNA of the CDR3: TGTGCCAGTAGTATAGTTAGCGGGGGGGCAGAGGATAAGTTCTTC.

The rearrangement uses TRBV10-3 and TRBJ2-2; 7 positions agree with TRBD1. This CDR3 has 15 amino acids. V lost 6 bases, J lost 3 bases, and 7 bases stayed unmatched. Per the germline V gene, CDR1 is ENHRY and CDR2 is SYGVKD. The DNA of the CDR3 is TGTGCCATCAGCCAGACAGGGTCGGACACCGGGGAGCTGTTTTTT. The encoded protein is CAISQTGSDTGELFF.

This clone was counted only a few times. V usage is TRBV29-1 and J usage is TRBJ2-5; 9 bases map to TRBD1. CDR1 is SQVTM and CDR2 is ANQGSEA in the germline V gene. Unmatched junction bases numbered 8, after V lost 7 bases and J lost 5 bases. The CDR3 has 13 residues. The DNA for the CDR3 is TGCAGCGGTCGGACAGGGGTGACGGAGACCCAGTACTTC. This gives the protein CSGRTGVTETQYF. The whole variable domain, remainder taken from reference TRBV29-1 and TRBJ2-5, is SAVISQKPSRDICQRGTSLTIQCQVDSQVTMMFWYRQQPGQSLTLIATANQGSEATYESGFVIDKFPISRPNLTFSTLTVSNMSPEDSSIYLCSGRTGVTETQYFGPGTRLLVL.

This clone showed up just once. As DNA, the CDR3 is TGTGCCTGGAGTACGGGACTAGCGGTTGAAGAGACCCAGTACTTC. It encodes CAWSTGLAVEETQYF. The chain employs TRBV30 and TRBJ2-5, with 11 bases matching TRBD2. After removal of 2 bases from V and 3 bases from J, the junction contained 5 bases not matched to a gene. CDR3 length: 15 amino acids. Germline loops: CDR1 GTSNPN, CDR2 SVGIG (reference sequence).

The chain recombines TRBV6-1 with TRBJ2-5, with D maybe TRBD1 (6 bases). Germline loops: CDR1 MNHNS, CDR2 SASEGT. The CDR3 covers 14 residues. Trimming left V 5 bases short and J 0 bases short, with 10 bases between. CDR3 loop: CASSIGQNQETQYF. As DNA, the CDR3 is TGTGCCAGCAGTATCGGACAGAACCAAGAGACCCAGTACTTC.

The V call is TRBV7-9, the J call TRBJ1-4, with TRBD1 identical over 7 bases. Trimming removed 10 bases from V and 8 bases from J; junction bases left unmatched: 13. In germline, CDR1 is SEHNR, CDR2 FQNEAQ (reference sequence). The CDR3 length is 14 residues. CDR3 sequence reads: CANPFRGAREKLFF. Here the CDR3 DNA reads TGTGCCAACCCTTTCAGGGGGGCTCGCGAAAAACTGTTTTTT.

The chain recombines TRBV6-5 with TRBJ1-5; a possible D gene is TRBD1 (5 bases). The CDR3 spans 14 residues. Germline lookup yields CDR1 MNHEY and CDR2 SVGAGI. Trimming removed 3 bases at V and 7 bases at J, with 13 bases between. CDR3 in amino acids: CASSYGQGIQPQHF. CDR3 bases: TGTGCCAGCAGTTATGGGCAGGGTATACAGCCCCAGCATTTT.

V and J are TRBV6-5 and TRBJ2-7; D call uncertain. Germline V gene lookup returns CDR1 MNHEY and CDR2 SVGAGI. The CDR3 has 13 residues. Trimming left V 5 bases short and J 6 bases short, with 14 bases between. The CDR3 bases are TGTGCCAGCAGTCCCTCGATAGGCGGCGAGCAGTACTTC. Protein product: CASSPSIGGEQYF.

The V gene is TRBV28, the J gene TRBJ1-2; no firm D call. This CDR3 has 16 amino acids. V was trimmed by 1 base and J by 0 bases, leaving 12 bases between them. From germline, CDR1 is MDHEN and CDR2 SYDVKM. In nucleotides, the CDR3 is TGTGCCAGCAGTTTATTATTGTTCGAGCCTAACTATGGCTACACCTTC. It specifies CASSLLLFEPNYGYTF.

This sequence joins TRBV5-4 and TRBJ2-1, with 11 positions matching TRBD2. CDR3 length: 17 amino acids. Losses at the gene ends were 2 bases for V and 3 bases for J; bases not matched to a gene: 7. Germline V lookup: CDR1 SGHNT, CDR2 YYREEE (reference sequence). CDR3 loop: CASSFPIGTSGYNEQFF. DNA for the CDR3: TGTGCCAGCAGCTTCCCAATAGGGACTAGCGGCTACAATGAGCAGTTCTTC.

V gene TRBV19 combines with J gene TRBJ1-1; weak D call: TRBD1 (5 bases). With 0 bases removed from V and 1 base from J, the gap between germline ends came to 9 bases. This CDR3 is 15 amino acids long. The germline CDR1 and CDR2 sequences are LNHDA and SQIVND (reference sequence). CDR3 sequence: CASSIDPTGNTEAFF. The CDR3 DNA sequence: TGTGCCAGTAGTATAGACCCTACAGGGAACACTGAAGCTTTCTTT.

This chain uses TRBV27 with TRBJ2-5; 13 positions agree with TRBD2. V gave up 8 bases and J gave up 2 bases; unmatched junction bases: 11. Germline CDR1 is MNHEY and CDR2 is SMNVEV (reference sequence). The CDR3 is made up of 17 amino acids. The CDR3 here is CASAPRRLAGGQETQYF. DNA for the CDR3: TGTGCCAGCGCCCCCCGTCGACTAGCGGGGGGACAAGAGACCCAGTACTTC.